Given below is one T cell receptor (beta chain) in context. Its target is unknown. The data were obtained in a study of graft-versus-host responses after intestinal transplantation. Whole-study context: Anti-thymocyte globulin was used for induction in all recipients, who then took tacrolimus and steroids for about three years. Study results and caveats: Recipient marrow held GvH clones, some first seen in ileum or blood.

This table comes from immunoSEQ multiplex PCR, and its TCRdb copy is limited to in-frame clones, with some not included. The table records some 85,000 clones, around 86% of them present only once. Germline CDR1 and CDR2: SEHNR and FQNEAQ (reference sequence). Between the trimmed V and J ends, which lost 3 bases and 3 bases, there was a span of 5 bases. This CDR3 is 12 amino acids long. The starting material was unstimulated CD8+ T cells sorted from spleen or lymph node cells, obtained before transplant. This sequence was found in a human donor who was the organ donor for an intestinal transplant. This sequence joins TRBV7-9 and TRBJ1-1; no reliable D call. DNA of the CDR3: TGTGCCAGCAGCTTCAGATACACTGAAGCTTTCTTT. It is translated as CASSFRYTEAFF.